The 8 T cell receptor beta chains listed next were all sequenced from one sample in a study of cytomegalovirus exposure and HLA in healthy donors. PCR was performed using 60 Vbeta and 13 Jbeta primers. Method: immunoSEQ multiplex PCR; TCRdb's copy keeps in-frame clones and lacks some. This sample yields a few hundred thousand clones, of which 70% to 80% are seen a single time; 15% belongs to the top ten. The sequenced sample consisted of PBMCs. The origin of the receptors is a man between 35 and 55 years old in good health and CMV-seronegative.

CDR3 residues: CASTSGGTYEQYF. For the CDR3, the DNA is TGTGCCAGCACTAGCGGGGGTACCTACGAGCAGTACTTC. The chain combines TRBV2 with TRBJ2-5, with TRBD2 matching over 10 bases. Near its end, the DNA agrees better with TRBJ2-7, so the J call may be wrong. CDR1 is SNHLY and CDR2 is FYNNEI in the germline V gene. The CDR3 has 13 amino acids.

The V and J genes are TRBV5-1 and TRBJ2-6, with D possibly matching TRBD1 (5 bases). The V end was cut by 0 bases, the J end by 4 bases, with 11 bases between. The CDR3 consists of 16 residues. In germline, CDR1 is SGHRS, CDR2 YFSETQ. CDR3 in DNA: TGCGCCAGCAGCTTGGCCACAGGTCCCGGGGCCAACGTCCTGACTTTC. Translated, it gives CASSLATGPGANVLTF.

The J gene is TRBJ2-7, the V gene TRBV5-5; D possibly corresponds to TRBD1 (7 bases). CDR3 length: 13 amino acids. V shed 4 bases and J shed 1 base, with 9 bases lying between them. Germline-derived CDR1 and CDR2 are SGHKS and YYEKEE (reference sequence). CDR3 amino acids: CASSAGQSYEQYF. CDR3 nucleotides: TGTGCCAGCAGCGCGGGACAGTCCTACGAGCAGTACTTC.

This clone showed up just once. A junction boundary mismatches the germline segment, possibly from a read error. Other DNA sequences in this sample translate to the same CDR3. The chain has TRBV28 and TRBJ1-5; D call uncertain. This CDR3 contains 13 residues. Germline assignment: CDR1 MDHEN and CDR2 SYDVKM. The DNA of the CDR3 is TGTGCCAGCAGCTGGGCCAGCAATCAACCCCAGCATTTT. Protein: CASSWASNQPQHF.

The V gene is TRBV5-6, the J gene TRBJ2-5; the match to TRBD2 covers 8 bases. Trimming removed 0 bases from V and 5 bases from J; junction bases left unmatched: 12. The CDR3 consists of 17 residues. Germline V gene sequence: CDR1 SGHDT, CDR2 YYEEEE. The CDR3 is CASSLGPYGRAGETQYF. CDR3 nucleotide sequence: TGTGCCAGCAGCTTGGGCCCCTACGGGAGGGCCGGGGAGACCCAGTACTTC.

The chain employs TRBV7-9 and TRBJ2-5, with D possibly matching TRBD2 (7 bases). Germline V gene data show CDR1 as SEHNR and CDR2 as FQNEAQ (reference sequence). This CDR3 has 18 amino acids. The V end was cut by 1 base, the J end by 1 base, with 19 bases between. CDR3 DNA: TGTGCCAGCAGCTTAGGGAGGTTGGGGGGGCGCAGCCAAGAGACCCAGTACTTC. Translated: CASSLGRLGGRSQETQYF.

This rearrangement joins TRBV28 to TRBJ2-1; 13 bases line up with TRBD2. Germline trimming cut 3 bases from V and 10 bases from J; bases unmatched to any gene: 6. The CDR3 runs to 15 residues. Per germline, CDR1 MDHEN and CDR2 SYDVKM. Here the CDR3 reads CASSLTSGRFHEQFF. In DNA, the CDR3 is TGTGCCAGCAGTTTGACTAGCGGGAGGTTCCACGAGCAGTTCTTC.

The CDR3 DNA reads TGCGCCAGCAGCCGAGGAAGGGAGTGGGGCACTGAAGCTTTCTTT. This translates into CASSRGREWGTEAFF. This chain connects TRBV5-1 to TRBJ1-1; no reliable D call. Per germline, CDR1 SGHRS and CDR2 YFSETQ. The CDR3 contains 15 residues. V shed 4 bases and J shed 4 bases, with 17 bases lying between them.